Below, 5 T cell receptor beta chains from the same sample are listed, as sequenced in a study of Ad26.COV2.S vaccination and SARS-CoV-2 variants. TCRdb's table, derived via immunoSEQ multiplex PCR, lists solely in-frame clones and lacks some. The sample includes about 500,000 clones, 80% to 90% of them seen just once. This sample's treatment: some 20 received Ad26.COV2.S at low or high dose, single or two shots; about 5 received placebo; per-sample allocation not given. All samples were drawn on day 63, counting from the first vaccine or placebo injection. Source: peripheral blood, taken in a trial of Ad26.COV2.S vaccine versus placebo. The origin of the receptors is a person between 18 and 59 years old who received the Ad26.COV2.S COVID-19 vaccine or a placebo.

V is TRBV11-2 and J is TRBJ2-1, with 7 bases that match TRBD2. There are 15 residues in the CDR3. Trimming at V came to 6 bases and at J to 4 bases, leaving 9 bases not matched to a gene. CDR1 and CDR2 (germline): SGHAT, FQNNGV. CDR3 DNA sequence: TGTGCCAGCAGACCGAGACTAGCCTCATACAATGAGCAGTTCTTC. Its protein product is CASRPRLASYNEQFF.

DNA for the CDR3: TGTGCCAGCAGCTTGGCAGGGTCGAACACCGGGGAGCTGTTTTTT. Its translation: CASSLAGSNTGELFF. This chain uses TRBV13 with TRBJ2-2; possibly TRBD1 for D (5 bases). The germline V and J ends were trimmed by 3 bases and 0 bases, with 8 bases remaining between them. This CDR3 is built from 15 residues. Germline V gene lookup returns CDR1 PRHDT and CDR2 FYEKMQ (reference sequence).

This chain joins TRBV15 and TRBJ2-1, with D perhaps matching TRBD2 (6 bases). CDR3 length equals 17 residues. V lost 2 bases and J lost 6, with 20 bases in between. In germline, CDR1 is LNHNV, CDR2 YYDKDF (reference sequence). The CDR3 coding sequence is TGTGCCACCAGCAGAAAAAGAAGCCGGGACTCAGGCAATGAGCAGTTCTTC. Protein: CATSRKRSRDSGNEQFF.

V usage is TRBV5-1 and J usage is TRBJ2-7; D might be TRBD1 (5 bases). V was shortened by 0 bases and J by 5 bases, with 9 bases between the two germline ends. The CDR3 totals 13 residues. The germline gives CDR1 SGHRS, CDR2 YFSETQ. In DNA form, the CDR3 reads TGCGCCAGCAGCTTGGGTAGGGGAAACGAGCAGTACTTC. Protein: CASSLGRGNEQYF.

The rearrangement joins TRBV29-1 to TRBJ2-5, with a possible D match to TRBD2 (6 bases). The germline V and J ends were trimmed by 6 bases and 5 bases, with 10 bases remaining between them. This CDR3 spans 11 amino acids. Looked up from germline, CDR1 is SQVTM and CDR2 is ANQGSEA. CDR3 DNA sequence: TGCAGCGTAGGAGGGTACGAGACCCAGTACTTC. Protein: CSVGGYETQYF.